This TCR beta chain was identified in a study of T cell changes during pregnancy in multiple sclerosis. Germline CDR1 LNHNV, CDR2 YYDKDF (reference sequence). With V trimmed by 9 bases and J by 0 bases, 8 bases remained unmatched. CDR3 size: 15 residues. Clones were read by immunoSEQ multiplex PCR, and TCRdb kept only the in-frame ones, dropping some. This table holds approximately 30,000 clones, under 90% found once. This receptor was identified in a female donor with multiple sclerosis, enrolled in a pregnancy study. Sequences were derived from CD8+ T cells from peripheral blood mononuclear cells, sampled after pregnancy. The rearrangement uses TRBV15 and TRBJ1-3, with TRBD1 matching over 7 bases. The CDR3 DNA sequence: TGTGCCACGGGACCGACAGGGAGCTCTGGAAACACCATATATTTT. Encoded protein: CATGPTGSSGNTIYF.